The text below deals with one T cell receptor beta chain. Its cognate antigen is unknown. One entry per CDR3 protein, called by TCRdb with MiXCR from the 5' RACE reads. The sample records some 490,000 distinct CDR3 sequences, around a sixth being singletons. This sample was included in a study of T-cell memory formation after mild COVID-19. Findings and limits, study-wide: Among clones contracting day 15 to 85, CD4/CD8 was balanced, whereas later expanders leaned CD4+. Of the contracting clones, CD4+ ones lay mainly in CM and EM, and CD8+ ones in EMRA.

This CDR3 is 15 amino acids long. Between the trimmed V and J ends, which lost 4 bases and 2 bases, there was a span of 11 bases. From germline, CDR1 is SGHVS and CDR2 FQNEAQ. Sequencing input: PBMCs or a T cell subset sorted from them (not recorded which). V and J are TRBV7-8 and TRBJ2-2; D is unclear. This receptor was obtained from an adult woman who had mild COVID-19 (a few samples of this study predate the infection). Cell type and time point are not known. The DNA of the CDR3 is TGTGCCAGCAGCTCCCTGGGCTTTAACACCGGGGAGCTGTTTTTT. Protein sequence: CASSSLGFNTGELFF. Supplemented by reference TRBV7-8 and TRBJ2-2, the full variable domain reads GAGVSQSPRYKVAKRGQDVALRCDPISGHVSLFWYQQALGQGPEFLTYFQNEAQLDKSGLPSDRFFAERPEGSVSTLKIQRTQQEDSAVYLCASSSLGFNTGELFFGEGSRLTVL.